A selection of T cell receptor beta chains follows, all from one sample in a study of T cells in localized non-small cell lung cancer. The assay was immunoSEQ multiplex PCR, and TCRdb's table has in-frame clones only and misses some. The sample lists over a thousand clones, approximately 20% occurring once. The specimen comprised normal lung tissue next to the tumor, sampled before any cancer treatment. The origin of the receptors is an older female donor with stage I lung adenocarcinoma. CDR3s include the opening cysteine and the closing phenylalanine or tryptophan. Each record gives: J gene, V gene, D gene, clone size, CDR3 DNA, CDR3 protein. A D gene is named only where the DNA matches it firmly. Part of the rows lack a size; the others show once, few, many or a class for expanded clones.

j_gene: TRBJ2-7
v_gene: TRBV7-1
d_gene: NA
abundance: NA
CDR3nt: TGTGCCAGCAGCTTAAACAGCCGATACGAGCAGTACTTC
CDR3aa: CASSLNSRYEQYF

j_gene: TRBJ1-2
v_gene: TRBV11-3
d_gene: TRBD1
abundance: few
CDR3nt: TGTGCCAGCAGCTCGGGACAGGGGTGGTATGGCTACACCTTC
CDR3aa: CASSSGQGWYGYTF

j_gene: TRBJ1-1
v_gene: TRBV9
d_gene: NA
abundance: medium-sized
CDR3nt: TGTGCCAGCAGCCCGCAGTCGCTCCAGAACACTGAAGCTTTCTTT
CDR3aa: CASSPQSLQNTEAFF

j_gene: TRBJ2-3
v_gene: TRBV6-8
d_gene: NA
abundance: NA
CDR3nt: TGTGCCAGCAGTCTTGAATGGGCATCAGATACGCAGTATTTT
CDR3aa: CASSLEWASDTQYF

j_gene: TRBJ2-3
v_gene: TRBV10-2
d_gene: NA
abundance: NA
CDR3nt: TGCGCCAGCAGCACAGGGATTACAAGCACAGATACGCAGTATTTT
CDR3aa: CASSTGITSTDTQYF

j_gene: TRBJ1-2
v_gene: TRBV23-1
d_gene: NA
abundance: NA
CDR3nt: TGCGCCAGCAGTCTGGGGGCCATAGCTAACTATGGCTACACCTTC
CDR3aa: CASSLGAIANYGYTF

j_gene: TRBJ1-1
v_gene: TRBV6-8
d_gene: NA
abundance: medium-sized
CDR3nt: TGTGCCAGCACCCAAGGACAGTCTCCTGAAGCTTTCTTT
CDR3aa: CASTQGQSPEAFF

j_gene: TRBJ2-1
v_gene: TRBV11-3
d_gene: NA
abundance: few
CDR3nt: TGTGCCAGCAGCTCCTTCGCGGGGATTTACAATGAGCAGTTCTTC
CDR3aa: CASSSFAGIYNEQFF

j_gene: TRBJ1-1
v_gene: TRBV6-7
d_gene: NA
abundance: few
CDR3nt: TGTGCCAGCAGTTATTATGCTGAAGCTTTCTTT
CDR3aa: CASSYYAEAFF

j_gene: TRBJ2-3
v_gene: TRBV11-3
d_gene: TRBD2
abundance: NA
CDR3nt: TGTGCCAGCAGCTTGGAGCGGGGCCGAACAGATACGCAGTATTTT
CDR3aa: CASSLERGRTDTQYF

j_gene: TRBJ2-7
v_gene: TRBV18
d_gene: NA
abundance: few
CDR3nt: TGTGCCAGCTCAAAGGCTGCCTCCTACGAGCAGTACTTC
CDR3aa: CASSKAASYEQYF

j_gene: TRBJ2-1
v_gene: TRBV4-1
d_gene: NA
abundance: medium-sized
CDR3nt: TGCGCCAGCAGCCAAGAATGGAGGAATGAGCAGTTCTTC
CDR3aa: CASSQEWRNEQFF

j_gene: TRBJ2-7
v_gene: TRBV5-1
d_gene: TRBD2
abundance: few
CDR3nt: TGCGCCAGCAGCTTGGGCGGGGGGGCCAACGAGCAGTACTTC
CDR3aa: CASSLGGGANEQYF

j_gene: TRBJ2-3
v_gene: TRBV11-3
d_gene: TRBD1
abundance: NA
CDR3nt: TGTGCCAGCAGCTCGACAGGGGAGTTTGCAGATACGCAGTATTTT
CDR3aa: CASSSTGEFADTQYF

j_gene: TRBJ1-1
v_gene: TRBV6-8
d_gene: TRBD1
abundance: NA
CDR3nt: TGTGCCAGCAGTTCCCGGGGACAGGAAGACACTGAAGCTTTCTTT
CDR3aa: CASSSRGQEDTEAFF

j_gene: TRBJ1-2
v_gene: TRBV11-3
d_gene: NA
abundance: medium-sized
CDR3nt: TGTGCCAGCAGCGCAATCATTGGAGCTAACTATGGCTACACCTTC
CDR3aa: CASSAIIGANYGYTF

j_gene: TRBJ1-3
v_gene: TRBV11-3
d_gene: NA
abundance: few
CDR3nt: TGTGCCAGCAGCTTAGTTTACCAGCAGACCTCTGGAAACACCATATATTTT
CDR3aa: CASSLVYQQTSGNTIYF

j_gene: TRBJ1-5
v_gene: TRBV9
d_gene: TRBD1
abundance: medium-sized
CDR3nt: TGTGCCAGCGCAGAAGAGGGGACAGGTTCTCAGCCCCAGCATTTT
CDR3aa: CASAEEGTGSQPQHF

j_gene: TRBJ1-4
v_gene: TRBV9
d_gene: NA
abundance: medium-sized
CDR3nt: TGTGCCAGCAGCTCCGAGGACGGGGATGGTAATGAAAAACTGTTTTTT
CDR3aa: CASSSEDGDGNEKLFF

j_gene: TRBJ2-3
v_gene: TRBV28
d_gene: TRBD2
abundance: few
CDR3nt: TGTGCCAGCAGAGGGACTAGCGGGGGGACAGATACGCAGTATTTT
CDR3aa: CASRGTSGGTDTQYF

j_gene: TRBJ2-7
v_gene: TRBV4-1
d_gene: NA
abundance: NA
CDR3nt: TGCGCCAGCAGCCTGAGTCCCTCCTACGAGCAGTACTTC
CDR3aa: CASSLSPSYEQYF

j_gene: TRBJ1-3
v_gene: TRBV11-3
d_gene: NA
abundance: few
CDR3nt: TGTGCCAGCAGCGTCCCCACAGGGAGAGTATCTGGAAACACCATATATTTT
CDR3aa: CASSVPTGRVSGNTIYF

j_gene: TRBJ2-5
v_gene: TRBV9
d_gene: TRBD1
abundance: NA
CDR3nt: TGTGCCAGCAGCGCGACAGGGATCCAAGAGACCCAGTACTTC
CDR3aa: CASSATGIQETQYF

j_gene: TRBJ2-5
v_gene: TRBV15
d_gene: NA
abundance: few
CDR3nt: TGTGCCACCAGCAGAGAGGACAGAAAAGAGACCCAGTACTTC
CDR3aa: CATSREDRKETQYF

j_gene: TRBJ1-1
v_gene: TRBV9
d_gene: NA
abundance: few
CDR3nt: TGTGCCAGCAGCGTAGCGGGGGGGGCTGAAGCTTTCTTT
CDR3aa: CASSVAGGAEAFF